One and the same sample provided the 21 T cell receptor beta chains below, sequenced in a study of beta chain features in type 1 diabetes. The investigators reverse transcribed all of the isolated RNA, so they sequenced expressed TCRB transcripts. Clones were read by immunoSEQ multiplex PCR, and TCRdb kept only the in-frame ones, dropping some. The table lists under 500,000 clones, 30% of them singletons. Sequencing input: naive CD4+ T cells from blood. These receptors were obtained from a young man in good health.

This clone has only a few counts. This sequence joins TRBV7-2 and TRBJ2-7; 7 nucleotides align to TRBD2. V gave up 4 bases and J gave up 6 bases; unmatched junction bases: 6. This CDR3 is built from 13 residues. Germline CDR1 is SGHTA and CDR2 is FQGNSA. The CDR3 sequence: CASSWREIREQYF. As DNA, the CDR3 is TGTGCCAGCAGCTGGCGGGAGATACGCGAGCAGTACTTC.

The rearrangement links TRBV30 to TRBJ1-2; D ambiguous. Germline V lookup: CDR1 GTSNPN, CDR2 SVGIG (reference sequence). This CDR3 has 14 amino acids. The V gene lost 2 bases and the J gene lost 1 base, with 11 bases spanning the gap. Here the CDR3 DNA reads TGTGCCTGGAGTAGGCAGGAGATTAACTATGGCTACACCTTC. It yields the protein CAWSRQEINYGYTF.

This clone has just a few counts. The V call is TRBV30, the J call TRBJ1-5; 8 bases are shared with TRBD1. The germline V gene encodes CDR1 GTSNPN and CDR2 SVGIG (reference sequence). There are 15 residues in the CDR3. V shed 2 bases and J 5 bases; nucleotides not matched to a gene: 8. The CDR3 is CAWSSKQGADQPQHF. The CDR3 region has the DNA TGTGCCTGGAGTAGTAAGCAGGGGGCAGATCAGCCCCAGCATTTT.

This clone was seen only a few times. V is TRBV11-1 and J is TRBJ2-7, with D possibly being TRBD2 (5 bases). The V end was cut by 0 bases, the J end by 2 bases, with 8 bases between. The CDR3 runs 14 residues. CDR1 is SGHAT, CDR2 FQDESV, per germline (reference sequence). The CDR3 bases are TGTGCCAGCAGCTTAGCAGCGGAAACCTACGAGCAGTACTTC. This translates into CASSLAAETYEQYF. Together with reference TRBV11-1 and TRBJ2-7, the CDR3 gives the full variable domain: EAEVAQSPRYKITEKSQAVAFWCDPISGHATLYWYRQILGQGPELLVQFQDESVVDDSQLPKDRFSAERLKGVDSTLKIQPAELGDSAMYLCASSLAAETYEQYFGPGTRLTVT.

The chain joins TRBV27 to TRBJ2-7, with 9 nucleotides matching TRBD1. Losses at the gene ends were 6 bases for V and 5 bases for J; bases not matched to a gene: 8. The V gene's germline CDR1 is MNHEY and CDR2 SMNVEV (reference sequence). The CDR3 sequence is 14 residues long. The CDR3: CASSHRDRVNEQYF. The CDR3 DNA is TGTGCCAGCAGCCACCGGGACAGGGTGAACGAGCAGTACTTC.

This chain joins TRBV29-1 and TRBJ2-6; 9 bases line up with TRBD1. J gave up 2 bases and V 4 bases, and 9 bases lay outside the gene matches. The CDR3 totals 17 residues. CDR1 is SQVTM and CDR2 is ANQGSEA in the germline V gene. The CDR3 sequence: CSVAGTGGFPGANVLTF. The DNA for the CDR3 is TGCAGCGTTGCTGGAACAGGGGGCTTCCCTGGGGCCAACGTCCTGACTTTC.

The chain is built from TRBV14 and TRBJ2-5, with 7 bases that match TRBD1. Germline assignment: CDR1 SGHDN and CDR2 FVKESK. Losses at the gene ends were 1 base for V and 3 bases for J; bases not matched to a gene: 11. The CDR3 spans 17 residues. The CDR3 nucleotides read TGTGCCAGCAGCCAAGGAAAGACAGGGAGAAGGGAAGAGACCCAGTACTTC. Translating gives CASSQGKTGRREETQYF.

The V and J genes are TRBV28 and TRBJ2-7; maybe TRBD2 (5 bases). Germline CDR1 is MDHEN and CDR2 is SYDVKM. The V end was cut by 3 bases, the J end by 3 bases, with 9 bases between. This CDR3 comprises 13 residues. This CDR3 reads CASSFRRRYEQYF. The CDR3 DNA reads as TGTGCCAGCAGTTTCCGGAGGCGCTACGAGCAGTACTTC.

The chain carries TRBV30 and TRBJ2-2, with a tentative D call TRBD2 (5 bases). The V end lost 6 bases, the J end lost 5 bases, and 19 bases lay between the germline ends. Looked up from germline, CDR1 is GTSNPN and CDR2 is SVGIG (reference sequence). This CDR3 contains 15 residues. The CDR3 reads CACGSEGVKTGELFF. CDR3 DNA sequence: TGTGCCTGTGGGTCAGAGGGAGTAAAAACCGGGGAGCTGTTTTTT.

The chain carries TRBV5-1 and TRBJ2-3; no definite D call. The CDR3 is 14 amino acids. Trimming left V 2 bases short and J 0 bases short, with 7 bases between. Germline V CDR1 and CDR2: SGHRS, YFSETQ. The CDR3 sequence is CASSFGRSTDTQYF. The CDR3 coding sequence is TGCGCCAGCAGCTTCGGCAGAAGCACAGATACGCAGTATTTT.

The chain has TRBV15 and TRBJ2-7; D is perhaps TRBD2 (5 bases). Germline-derived CDR1 and CDR2 are LNHNV and YYDKDF (reference sequence). The CDR3 loop spans 15 amino acids. The V end was cut by 0 bases, the J end by 3 bases, with 12 bases between. Here the CDR3 reads CATSRDPGFGYEQYF. DNA for the CDR3: TGTGCCACCAGCAGAGATCCGGGGTTTGGCTACGAGCAGTACTTC.

The V and J genes are TRBV6-6 and TRBJ2-3, with a weak D call TRBD1 (5 bases). V lost 6 bases, J lost 0 bases, and 13 bases lay in between. Germline V gene lookup returns CDR1 MNHNY and CDR2 SVGAGI (reference sequence). The length of the CDR3 is 15 residues. The CDR3 DNA reads TGTGCCAGCAGATTGACAGAATTTAGCACAGATACGCAGTATTTT. Translating it yields CASRLTEFSTDTQYF.

The chain uses TRBV10-2 and TRBJ1-2; TRBD1 agrees at 7 bases. V trimming: 5 bases; J trimming: 1 base; junction bases outside the gene matches: 1. The CDR3 is 13 residues long. Germline CDR1 WSHSY, CDR2 SAAADI. The chain's CDR3 is CASSWDSNYGYTF. CDR3 nucleotides: TGCGCCAGCAGTTGGGACAGTAACTATGGCTACACCTTC.

This clone showed up just a few times. J is TRBJ2-7 and V is TRBV7-2, with a possible D match to TRBD2 (5 bases). V dropped 5 bases and J dropped 7 bases, with 18 bases sitting between them. The V gene's germline CDR1 is SGHTA and CDR2 FQGNSA. The CDR3 loop spans 14 amino acids. Here the CDR3 reads CASSIMSLASEQYF. The DNA for the CDR3 is TGTGCCAGCAGCATCATGAGCCTAGCTTCTGAGCAGTACTTC.

This chain links TRBV30 with TRBJ2-3; D gene ambiguous. Germline V gene data show CDR1 as GTSNPN and CDR2 as SVGIG (reference sequence). This CDR3 comprises 11 residues. V lost 5 bases to trimming and J lost 8 bases, with 11 bases between them. The CDR3 spells CAWSSTGTQYF. The DNA for the CDR3 is TGTGCCTGGTCGAGCACTGGTACGCAGTATTTT.

The chain couples TRBV9 to TRBJ2-1; the D gene is possibly TRBD1 (6 bases). The V end was cut by 4 bases, the J end by 8 bases, with 16 bases between. This CDR3 is built from 14 residues. Germline CDR1 SGDLS, CDR2 YYNGEE. The CDR3 DNA reads as TGTGCCAGCAGCTTCCAGACAGGAAACGATGAGCAGTTCTTC. Protein: CASSFQTGNDEQFF.

CDR3 coding DNA: TGTGCCAGCAGCCCTATAGAGACTAGCGGCAGATACTCCTACAATGAGCAGTTCTTC. Translated, it gives CASSPIETSGRYSYNEQFF. The chain has TRBV9 and TRBJ2-1; TRBD2 matches 9 bases. The germline CDR1 and CDR2 sequences are SGDLS and YYNGEE. V lost 4 bases to trimming and J lost 0 bases; unmatched junction nucleotides: 14. CDR3 length: 19 residues.

J is TRBJ2-4 and V is TRBV7-2; a weak D match, TRBD1 (6 bases). The CDR3 spans 15 residues. CDR1 and CDR2 from the germline V gene are SGHTA and FQGNSA. The germline V and J ends were trimmed by 5 bases and 0 bases, with 11 bases remaining between them. This CDR3 reads CASSRDILAKNIQYF. In nucleotides, the CDR3 is TGTGCCAGCAGCCGGGACATTCTAGCCAAAAACATTCAGTACTTC.

The chain recombines TRBV7-2 with TRBJ2-1, with 10 bases that match TRBD2. The CDR3 is 18 amino acids. The germline V gene encodes CDR1 SGHTA and CDR2 FQGNSA. V lost 2 bases, J lost 0 bases, and 7 bases stayed unmatched. The CDR3 protein is CASSLRTSGISSYNEQFF. CDR3 coding DNA: TGTGCCAGCAGCTTAAGGACTAGCGGAATCAGCTCCTACAATGAGCAGTTCTTC.

The V call is TRBV7-9, the J call TRBJ2-5; D may be TRBD1 or TRBD2 (5 bases each). Trimming cost V 5 bases and J 4 bases, with 17 bases left between them. The germline V gene encodes CDR1 SEHNR and CDR2 FQNEAQ (reference sequence). The CDR3 totals 15 residues. The CDR3 here is CASSTWDVRLETQYF. In DNA form, the CDR3 reads TGTGCCAGCAGCACCTGGGACGTACGGTTAGAGACCCAGTACTTC.

The genes are TRBV30 and TRBJ1-2, with unresolved D. Per the germline V gene, CDR1 is GTSNPN and CDR2 is SVGIG (reference sequence). There are 15 residues in the CDR3. Between the trimmed V and J ends, which lost 2 bases and 3 bases, there was a span of 16 bases. CDR3: CAWSSTTKVDYGYTF. CDR3 nucleotides: TGTGCCTGGAGTTCAACGACTAAGGTCGACTATGGCTACACCTTC.